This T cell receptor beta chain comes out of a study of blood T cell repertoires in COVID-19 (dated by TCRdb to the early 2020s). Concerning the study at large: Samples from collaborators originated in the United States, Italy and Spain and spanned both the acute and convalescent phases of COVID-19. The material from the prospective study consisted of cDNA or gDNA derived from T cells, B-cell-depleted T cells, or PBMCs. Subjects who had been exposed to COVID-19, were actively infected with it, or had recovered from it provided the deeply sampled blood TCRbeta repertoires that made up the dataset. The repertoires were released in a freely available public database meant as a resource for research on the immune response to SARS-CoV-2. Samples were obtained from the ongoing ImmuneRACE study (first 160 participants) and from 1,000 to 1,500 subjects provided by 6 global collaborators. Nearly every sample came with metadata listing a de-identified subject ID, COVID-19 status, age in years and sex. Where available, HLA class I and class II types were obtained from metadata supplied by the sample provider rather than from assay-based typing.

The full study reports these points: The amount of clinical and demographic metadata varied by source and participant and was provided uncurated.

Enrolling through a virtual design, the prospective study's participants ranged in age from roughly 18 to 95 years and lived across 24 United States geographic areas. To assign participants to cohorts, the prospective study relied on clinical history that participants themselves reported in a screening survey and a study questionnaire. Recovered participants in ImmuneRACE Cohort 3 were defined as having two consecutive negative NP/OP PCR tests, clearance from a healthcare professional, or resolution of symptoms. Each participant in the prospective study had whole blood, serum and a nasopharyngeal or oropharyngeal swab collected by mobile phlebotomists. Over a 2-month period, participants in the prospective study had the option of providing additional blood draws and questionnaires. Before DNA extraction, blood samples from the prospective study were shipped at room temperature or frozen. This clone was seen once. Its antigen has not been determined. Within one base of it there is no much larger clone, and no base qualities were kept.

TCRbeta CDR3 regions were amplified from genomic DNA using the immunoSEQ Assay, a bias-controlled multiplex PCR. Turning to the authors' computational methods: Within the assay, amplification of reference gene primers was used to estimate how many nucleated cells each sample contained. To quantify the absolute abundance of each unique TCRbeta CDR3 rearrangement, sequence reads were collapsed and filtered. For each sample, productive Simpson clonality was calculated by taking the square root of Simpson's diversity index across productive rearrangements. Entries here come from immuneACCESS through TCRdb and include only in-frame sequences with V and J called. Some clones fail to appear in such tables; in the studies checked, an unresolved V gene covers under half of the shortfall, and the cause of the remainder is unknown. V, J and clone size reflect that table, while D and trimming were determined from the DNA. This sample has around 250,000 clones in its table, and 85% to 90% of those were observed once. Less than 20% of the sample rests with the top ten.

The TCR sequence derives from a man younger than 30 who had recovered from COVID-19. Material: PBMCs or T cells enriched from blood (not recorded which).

The CDR3 amino acid sequence is: CASSYSGTRSKYEQYF. The DNA sequence is as follows: TGTGCCAGCAGCTACTCCGGGACTAGGTCCAAATACGAGCAGTACTTC. The V and J segments used are TRBV3-1 (or the pseudogene TRBV3-2) and TRBJ2-7; 8 of the junction bases match TRBD2. Compared with germline, V lacks 5 bases and J lacks 4 bases; bases without a gene match: 13. The CDR3 starts with the cysteine, ends with the phenylalanine, and has 16 residues. Kept here is only the CDR3 DNA, which spans 48 bases and is read in frame from base 1. Sequences LGHDT (CDR1) and YNNKEL (CDR2) are obtained from the germline V gene (reference sequence).